Presented here are 25 T cell receptor beta chains from one specimen sequenced in a study of T cell responses to AZD1222 COVID-19 vaccine. Sequenced by immunoSEQ multiplex PCR; TCRdb stores in-frame clones only, minus some. Among nearly 90,000 clones listed, nearly 90% were seen once. Sequenced material: peripheral blood, taken on day 0 of AZD1222 vaccination. All receptors come from an adult in good health.

A note on this clone: Distinct nucleotide sequences in the sample also encode this CDR3. J is TRBJ1-1 and V is TRBV19; no clear D gene. Germline CDR1 and CDR2: LNHDA and SQIVND (reference sequence). CDR3 length: 12 amino acids. V shed 6 bases and J shed 1 base, with 6 bases lying between them. The CDR3 protein is CASRGGNTEAFF. In DNA form, the CDR3 reads TGTGCCAGTAGAGGTGGGAACACTGAAGCTTTCTTT.

Only a few counts were recorded for this clone. The chain recombines TRBV11-3 with TRBJ2-2; 10 bases agree with TRBD2. The CDR3 covers 16 residues. Germline V gene lookup returns CDR1 SGHNT and CDR2 YENEEA. Trimming cost V 4 bases and J 7 bases; bases outside gene matches: 9. CDR3 residues: CASSSDSGRAGGELFF. The CDR3 nucleotides are TGTGCCAGCAGCTCCGACAGCGGGAGGGCCGGCGGGGAGCTGTTTTTT.

The genes are TRBV10-3 and TRBJ2-1; TRBD1 or TRBD2 may be the D gene (5 bases each). This CDR3 is built from 13 residues. The germline gives CDR1 ENHRY, CDR2 SYGVKD. The V end lost 6 bases, the J end lost 5 bases, and 11 bases lay between the germline ends. The CDR3 nucleotides read TGTGCCATCAGAAGGGGACCGGACAATGAGCAGTTCTTC. Its protein product is CAIRRGPDNEQFF.

In this sample, this clone turned up a few times. The rearrangement links TRBV28 to TRBJ2-7, with 7 bases matching TRBD1. CDR1 MDHEN and CDR2 SYDVKM come from the germline V gene. Germline trimming cut 5 bases from V and 4 bases from J; bases unmatched to any gene: 11. The CDR3 consists of 15 residues. The CDR3 bases are TGTGCCAGCAGTCACCGACAGGGCCTAATTTACGAGCAGTACTTC. Translation: CASSHRQGLIYEQYF.

The J gene is TRBJ2-3, the V gene TRBV7-6; perhaps TRBD1 as D (5 bases). The CDR3 sequence is 15 residues long. Germline V lookup: CDR1 SGHVS, CDR2 FNYEAQ. V was cut by 0 bases and J by 0 bases, with 7 bases left in between. The CDR3 DNA follows: TGTGCCAGCAGCTTAGCTGGGGCTAGCACAGATACGCAGTATTTT. It codes for CASSLAGASTDTQYF.

This chain links TRBV28 with TRBJ1-4, with 9 positions matching TRBD1. V shed 6 bases and J 6 bases; nucleotides not matched to a gene: 14. This CDR3 has 17 amino acids. Germline V gene lookup returns CDR1 MDHEN and CDR2 SYDVKM. The CDR3 loop reads CASSRVAFRDRDEKLFF. The CDR3 region has the DNA TGTGCCAGCAGCCGGGTGGCGTTCCGGGACAGGGATGAAAAACTGTTTTTT.

The V gene is TRBV27, the J gene TRBJ2-1, with TRBD2 matching 10 bases. V lost 1 base, J lost 4 bases, and 4 bases stayed unmatched. This CDR3 spans 16 amino acids. CDR1 and CDR2 from the germline V gene are MNHEY and SMNVEV (reference sequence). CDR3 DNA: TGTGCCAGCAGTTTATTGTCAGCGGGAGGGTACAATGAGCAGTTCTTC. It is translated as CASSLLSAGGYNEQFF.

J is TRBJ2-5 and V is TRBV19; D gene ambiguous. The CDR3 totals 14 residues. With 5 bases removed from V and 2 bases from J, the gap between germline ends came to 12 bases. Germline assignment: CDR1 LNHDA and CDR2 SQIVND (reference sequence). CDR3 residues: CASSFTARQETQYF. DNA for the CDR3: TGTGCCAGTAGTTTCACGGCCAGGCAAGAGACCCAGTACTTC.

The DNA of the CDR3 is TGTGCCAGCAGCGCAACCCCCCAGGGAGGGGAGACCCAGTACTTC. As protein: CASSATPQGGETQYF. The V gene is TRBV9, the J gene TRBJ2-5; 7 bases are a match to TRBD2. Germline V gene data show CDR1 as SGDLS and CDR2 as YYNGEE. With V trimmed by 3 bases and J by 5 bases, 10 bases remained unmatched. This CDR3 is 15 amino acids long.

V usage is TRBV4-1 and J usage is TRBJ1-5; no clear D gene. Trimming took off 0 bases at V and 0 bases at J, with 9 bases between the two ends. CDR3 size: 16 residues. The germline V gene has CDR1 MGHRA and CDR2 YSYEKL. CDR3 in amino acids: CASSQDLGLSNQPQHF. The CDR3 DNA reads TGCGCCAGCAGCCAAGATTTGGGCCTTAGCAATCAGCCCCAGCATTTT.

The chain employs TRBV24-1 and TRBJ2-5; TRBD1 agrees at 7 bases. The V gene end was trimmed by 8 bases and the J gene end by 3 bases; junction bases not matched to a gene: 5. The germline CDR1 and CDR2 sequences are KGHDR and SFDVKD. The CDR3 extends over 13 amino acids. The CDR3 DNA sequence: TGTGCCACCAAAGGGCAGGGGGAAGAGACCCAGTACTTC. It encodes CATKGQGEETQYF.

The gene calls are TRBV5-1 and TRBJ2-7, with 13 positions matching TRBD2. CDR3 length equals 15 residues. V shed 4 bases and J 7 bases; nucleotides not matched to a gene: 8. CDR1 and CDR2 (germline): SGHRS, YFSETQ. The CDR3 loop reads CASSPGLAGPREQYF. The CDR3 nucleotides are TGCGCCAGCAGCCCGGGACTAGCGGGACCGAGGGAGCAGTACTTC.

The gene calls are TRBV2 and TRBJ2-1; TRBD1 matches at 10 bases. This CDR3 has 15 amino acids. Germline-derived CDR1 and CDR2 are SNHLY and FYNNEI. V was pared by 5 bases and J by 2 bases, with 3 bases of the junction left unmatched. CDR3 sequence: CASSKGQGAYNEQFF. CDR3 DNA sequence: TGTGCCAGCAGTAAAGGACAGGGGGCCTACAATGAGCAGTTCTTC.

The chain has TRBV6-2 or TRBV6-3 and TRBJ2-7; 9 nucleotides line up with TRBD1. After removal of 2 bases from V and 3 bases from J, the junction contained 5 bases not matched to a gene. This CDR3 comprises 15 residues. Looked up from germline, CDR1 is MNHEY and CDR2 is SVGEGT. DNA for the CDR3: TGTGCCAGCAGTTACAGGGGGACAGGGAACTACGAGCAGTACTTC. Protein: CASSYRGTGNYEQYF.

The chain is built from TRBV5-1 and TRBJ2-3; TRBD2 matches at 11 bases. Germline V CDR1 and CDR2: SGHRS, YFSETQ. This CDR3 spans 17 amino acids. V gave up 2 bases and J gave up 1 base; unmatched junction bases: 6. The DNA for the CDR3 is TGCGCCAGCAGCTTAACTATAGCGGGAGGGCGCACAGATACGCAGTATTTT. This encodes CASSLTIAGGRTDTQYF. The entire variable domain, with the rest obtained from reference TRBV5-1 and TRBJ2-3, is as follows: KAGVTQTPRYLIKTRGQQVTLSCSPISGHRSVSWYQQTPGQGLQFLFEYFSETQRNKGNFPGRFSGRQFSNSRSEMNVSTLELGDSALYLCASSLTIAGGRTDTQYFGPGTRLTVL.

As to this clone: Distinct nucleotide sequences in the sample also encode this CDR3. The J gene is TRBJ1-5, the V gene TRBV24-1; D unresolved. CDR3 length equals 13 residues. Germline values: CDR1 KGHDR, CDR2 SFDVKD. V was pared by 9 bases and J by 0 bases, with 8 bases between. The CDR3: CATARGSNQPQHF. CDR3 in DNA: TGTGCCACCGCTCGGGGTAGCAATCAGCCCCAGCATTTT.

The V and J genes are TRBV29-1 and TRBJ1-4; D is uncertain. Germline V gene sequence: CDR1 SQVTM, CDR2 ANQGSEA. The germline V and J ends were trimmed by 8 bases and 1 base, with 11 bases remaining between them. This CDR3 is built from 13 residues. CDR3 loop: CSSIVGTNEKLFF. CDR3 in DNA: TGCAGCTCAATAGTAGGAACTAATGAAAAACTGTTTTTT.

This chain joins TRBV3-1 (or the pseudogene TRBV3-2) and TRBJ2-3; 7 bases fit TRBD2. V dropped 1 base and J dropped 4; count of bases not matched to a gene: 5. The germline V gene encodes CDR1 LGHDT and CDR2 YNNKEL (reference sequence). This CDR3 has 15 residues. The CDR3 DNA is TGTGCCAGCAGCCAAGGTGCGGGAGCGGCAGATACGCAGTATTTT. It specifies CASSQGAGAADTQYF.

The J gene is TRBJ2-5, the V gene TRBV7-8; TRBD2 aligns across 11 bases. The germline V gene has CDR1 SGHVS and CDR2 FQNEAQ. V trimming: 0 bases; J trimming: 3 bases; junction bases outside the gene matches: 15. CDR3 size: 20 residues. DNA of the CDR3: TGTGCCAGCAGCTTAGCGCGACTAGCGGGACCCAATACCGTAAAAGAGACCCAGTACTTC. It is translated as CASSLARLAGPNTVKETQYF.

The chain uses TRBV7-8 and TRBJ1-5, with a weak D call TRBD1 (5 bases). The V end lost 6 bases, the J end lost 3 bases, and 9 bases lay between the germline ends. The length of the CDR3 is 13 residues. CDR1 SGHVS and CDR2 FQNEAQ come from the germline V gene. CDR3 region: CASSDGTNQPQHF. The CDR3 nucleotides are TGTGCCAGCAGTGACGGGACCAATCAGCCCCAGCATTTT.

The genes are TRBV4-1 and TRBJ1-5, with 9 bases identical to TRBD1. CDR3 length: 14 residues. Germline CDR1 and CDR2: MGHRA and YSYEKL. The junction had 4 bases not matched to a gene; V was cut back by 5 bases and J by 5 bases. The CDR3 bases are TGCGCCAGCAGCACGGGACAGGGCTATCAGCCCCAGCATTTT. Translating gives CASSTGQGYQPQHF.

The genes are TRBV6-1 and TRBJ1-2; D is unresolved. Trimming took 3 bases from V and 7 from J, leaving 18 bases between them. The CDR3 is made up of 15 amino acids. CDR1 and CDR2 from the germline V gene are MNHNS and SASEGT. In DNA form, the CDR3 reads TGTGCCAGCAGTGATGAGGAGTCTGGCCTCGGTGGCTACACCTTC. Residues: CASSDEESGLGGYTF.

The chain employs TRBV19 and TRBJ1-5; 10 nucleotides match TRBD1. With 3 bases clipped from V and 8 bases from J, the junction kept 4 bases outside the gene matches. This CDR3 region has 14 residues. From germline, CDR1 is LNHDA and CDR2 SQIVND (reference sequence). Written as DNA, the CDR3 is TGTGCCAGTAGTATGGGACAGGGGTCGGAGCCCCAGCATTTT. Translated: CASSMGQGSEPQHF.

The rearrangement uses TRBV12-3 or TRBV12-4 and TRBJ2-5; D gene ambiguous. CDR3 length: 13 residues. The V end was cut by 6 bases, the J end by 0 bases, with 8 bases between. The CDR3 loop is CASSLGHQETQYF. CDR3 in DNA: TGTGCCAGCAGCCTAGGTCACCAAGAGACCCAGTACTTC.

The V and J genes are TRBV4-2 and TRBJ1-5; TRBD1 might be the D (5 bases). The CDR3 is 16 residues long. V dropped 0 bases and J dropped 1 base, with 10 bases sitting between them. CDR1 is LGHNA, CDR2 YNFKEQ, per germline. The CDR3 sequence: CASSQDGGGSNQPQHF. CDR3 coding DNA: TGTGCCAGCAGCCAAGATGGGGGGGGGAGCAATCAGCCCCAGCATTTT.